This entry lists 14 T cell receptor beta chains sequenced from one sample in a study of blood T cells in healthy people across ages. Primed by a sample-barcoded 5' primer and a J-beta primer mix, a second PCR proceeded for about 6 to 12 cycles. MiXCR was run by TCRdb on the 5' RACE reads, yielding one entry per CDR3 protein. The sample consists of fewer than 800,000 distinct CDR3 sequences, 32% of them appearing once. The sequenced material came from blood. The receptors originated from a woman at least 80 years old in good health.

This CDR3 reads CSVAILGNSYEQYF. CDR3 bases: TGCAGCGTTGCAATTCTTGGGAACTCCTACGAGCAGTACTTC. The V and J genes are TRBV29-1 and TRBJ2-7; D is unclear. The CDR3 sequence is 14 residues long. Germline CDR1 reads SQVTM; CDR2 reads ANQGSEA. The germline V and J ends were trimmed by 4 bases and 0 bases, with 13 bases remaining between them.

This clonotype appeared many times. Being one base from a much bigger clone, this may be a read error. This chain uses TRBV29-1 with TRBJ2-5, with D possibly TRBD2 on 6 matching bases. CDR1 is SQVTM and CDR2 is ANQGSEA in the germline V gene. V lost 3 bases, J lost 1 base, and 9 bases lay in between. The CDR3 spans 13 residues. The CDR3 DNA reads TGCAGCGTTGAGGCGGGGATCCAAGAGACCCAGTACTTC. Protein: CSVEAGIQETQYF. Looking up the rest from reference TRBV29-1 and TRBJ2-5 gives the full variable domain: SAVISQKPSRDICQRGTSLTIQCQVDSQVTMMFWYRQQPGQSLTLIATANQGSEATYESGFVIDKFPISRPNLTFSTLTVSNMSPEDSSIYLCSVEAGIQETQYFGPGTRLLVL.

This clonotype was observed many times. The rearrangement joins TRBV4-1 to TRBJ2-1; 8 nucleotides align to TRBD2. J gave up 8 bases and V 0 bases, and 3 bases lay outside the gene matches. Germline CDR1 is MGHRA and CDR2 is YSYEKL. The CDR3 spans 14 residues. The CDR3: CASSQDAGRDEQFF. Here the CDR3 DNA reads TGCGCCAGCAGCCAAGATGCCGGGAGGGATGAGCAGTTCTTC.

This clonotype was seen repeatedly, ten times or more. J is TRBJ2-3 and V is TRBV5-4; 9 bases map to TRBD2. This CDR3 contains 14 residues. Germline loops: CDR1 SGHNT, CDR2 YYREEE (reference sequence). After removal of 3 bases from V and 6 bases from J, the junction contained 5 bases not matched to a gene. The CDR3 DNA is TGTGCCAGCAGCTCTGAGCGGGGGGCGGATACGCAGTATTTT. It specifies CASSSERGADTQYF.

This clonotype came up many times. The chain is built from TRBV2 and TRBJ2-1; D is ambiguous. V was shortened by 5 bases and J by 2 bases, with 13 bases between the two germline ends. Germline CDR1 reads SNHLY; CDR2 reads FYNNEI. The CDR3 consists of 15 residues. DNA of the CDR3: TGTGCCAGCAGTAACCCGGGCCCAACCTACAATGAGCAGTTCTTC. This codes for CASSNPGPTYNEQFF.

This clonotype was detected many times. At one end the junction does not follow the germline gene, possibly because of a read error. The chain uses TRBV4-3 and TRBJ2-3, with D maybe TRBD2 (5 bases). In germline, CDR1 is LGHNA, CDR2 YSLEER. The CDR3 totals 13 residues. The CDR3 nucleotides are TGCGCCAGCAGCCAAGACGTCGGGGATACCCAGTATTTT. Protein product: CASSQDVGDTQYF.

This clonotype occurred many times. CDR3 bases: TGTGCCAGCAGCGTAGCTTCTAGCTCCTACGAGCAGTACTTC. Translating gives CASSVASSSYEQYF. This sequence joins TRBV9 and TRBJ2-7; no reliable D call. The CDR3 covers 14 residues. V shed 0 bases and J shed 0 bases, with 7 bases lying between them. CDR1 and CDR2 (germline): SGDLS, YYNGEE.

The J gene is TRBJ2-7, the V gene TRBV5-6, with 7 bases matching TRBD2. Germline lookup yields CDR1 SGHDT and CDR2 YYEEEE. The V gene end was trimmed by 4 bases and the J gene end by 4 bases; junction bases not matched to a gene: 8. The CDR3 extends over 14 amino acids. CDR3 nucleotide sequence: TGTGCCAGCAGCATACCGGGACTACGTTACGAGCAGTACTTC. Protein sequence: CASSIPGLRYEQYF. Full variable domain (outside the CDR3, taken from reference TRBV5-6 and TRBJ2-7): DAGVTQSPTHLIKTRGQQVTLRCSPKSGHDTVSWYQQALGQGPQFIFQYYEEEERQRGNFPDRFSGHQFPNYSSELNVNALLLGDSALYLCASSIPGLRYEQYFGPGTRLTVT.

In regard to this clonotype: A read error is possible here, since a much larger clone lies one base away. This chain uses TRBV18 with TRBJ1-4; D is undetermined. The CDR3 has 13 amino acids. The germline CDR1 and CDR2 sequences are KGHSH and LQKENI. The CDR3 DNA follows: TGTGCCAGCTCACCTGGGATTAATAAAAAACTGTTTTTT. This translates into CASSPGINKKLFF.

This clonotype was detected ten times or more. This chain joins TRBV5-1 and TRBJ2-1; TRBD1 aligns across 9 bases. This CDR3 is 15 amino acids long. The germline CDR1 and CDR2 sequences are SGHRS and YFSETQ. With V trimmed by 3 bases and J by 8 bases, 9 bases remained unmatched. The CDR3, as DNA: TGCGCCAGCAGCTCCGCCCGGGGACAGGGCGATGAGCAGTTCTTC. Translated: CASSSARGQGDEQFF.

As to this clonotype: Because it lacks the conserved phenylalanine or tryptophan at the end, this CDR3 is likely a read error. The genes are TRBV7-9 and TRBJ2-3, with D perhaps given as TRBD1 or TRBD2 (5 bases each). CDR1 and CDR2 from the germline V gene are SEHNR and FQNEAQ (reference sequence). There are 13 residues in the CDR3. V was shortened by 6 bases and J by 2 bases, with 9 bases between the two germline ends. CDR3 sequence (DNA): TGTGCCAGCAGGGGACGGACCACAGATACGCAGTATTTG. Its protein is CASRGRTTDTQYL.

A note on this clonotype: A read error is possible here, since a much larger clone lies one base away. V gene TRBV7-9 combines with J gene TRBJ2-5; the D gene is possibly TRBD2 (6 bases). Germline CDR1 SEHNR, CDR2 FQNEAQ (reference sequence). This CDR3 is 14 amino acids long. CDR3 bases: TGTGCCAGCAGCCAGGAGGGTTACCAAGGGACCCAGTACTTC. It translates to CASSQEGYQGTQYF.

As concerns this clonotype: This could be a read error, since a much larger clone is one nucleotide away. Here the CDR3 DNA reads TGTGCCAGCAGTTACGAACCTAACAATGAGCAGTACTTC. It yields the protein CASSYEPNNEQYF. V is TRBV6-5 and J is TRBJ2-1; D is unresolved. The tail of the sequence fits TRBJ2-7 better, so the J call may be wrong. The CDR3 has 13 residues. Germline loops: CDR1 MNHEY, CDR2 SVGAGI.

The table lists this clonotype with many counts. CDR3 nucleotide sequence: TGCAGCGGGGGACAGGATATAGGTAACTATGGCTACACCTTC. Translating it yields CSGGQDIGNYGYTF. The gene calls are TRBV29-1 and TRBJ1-2; 8 positions agree with TRBD1. The CDR3 has 14 amino acids. Germline loops: CDR1 SQVTM, CDR2 ANQGSEA. Losses at the gene ends were 7 bases for V and 1 base for J; bases not matched to a gene: 8.